The source of this TCR beta chain is a study of CD8 T cells in ankylosing spondylitis. Study-wide findings and caveats: In the blood and synovial fluid of reactive arthritis, some motif variants had been previously reported. A TCR beta motif of 7 or 8 highly homologous variants appeared characteristic of ankylosing spondylitis blood. Relatively scarce in peripheral blood, disease-linked clones were CD8+. The authors reported significant enrichment of disease-linked clones in matched ankylosing spondylitis synovial fluid.

Germline V gene data show CDR1 as SGDLS and CDR2 as YYNGEE. Trimming pared 0 bases from V and 0 bases from J, leaving 11 bases between. This CDR3 is 16 amino acids long. TCRdb processed the 5' RACE reads anew with MiXCR; each CDR3 protein has one entry. The table lists around 770,000 distinct CDR3 sequences, about 10% of them singletons. This clonotype appeared many times. Antigen: not known. Sequenced: blood, either unsorted or a sorted T cell fraction (not recorded which). The sequence derives from a male donor with ankylosing spondylitis. The V and J genes are TRBV9 and TRBJ2-3; D gene ambiguous. CDR3 coding DNA: TGTGCCAGCAGCGTAGGTGGTGTAACTAGCACAGATACGCAGTATTTT. It is translated as CASSVGGVTSTDTQYF. The full variable domain, with the rest looked up from reference TRBV9 and TRBJ2-3, is DSGVTQTPKHLITATGQRVTLRCSPRSGDLSVYWYQQSLDQGLQFLIQYYNGEERAKGNILERFSAQQFPDLHSELNLSSLELGDSALYFCASSVGGVTSTDTQYFGPGTRLTVL.